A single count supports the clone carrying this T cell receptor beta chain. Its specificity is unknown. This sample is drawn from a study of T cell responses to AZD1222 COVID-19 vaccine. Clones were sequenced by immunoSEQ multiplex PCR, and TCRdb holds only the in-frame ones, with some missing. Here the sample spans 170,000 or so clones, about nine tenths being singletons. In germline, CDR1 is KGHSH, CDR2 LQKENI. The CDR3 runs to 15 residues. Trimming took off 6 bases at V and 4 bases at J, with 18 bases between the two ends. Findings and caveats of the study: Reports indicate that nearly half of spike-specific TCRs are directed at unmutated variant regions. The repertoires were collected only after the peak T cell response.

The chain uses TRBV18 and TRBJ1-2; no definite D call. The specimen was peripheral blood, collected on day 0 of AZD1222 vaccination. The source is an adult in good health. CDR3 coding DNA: TGTGCCAGCTCTCCCGCCGGACGGGCTCCCTATGGCTACACCTTC. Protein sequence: CASSPAGRAPYGYTF.